These 11 T cell receptor beta chains share one sample of origin, sequenced in a study of response to subunit inactivated influenza vaccine. From the RT-PCR reads, TCRdb called clonotypes with MiXCR, one entry per CDR3 protein. This sample has approximately 500,000 distinct CDR3 sequences, with 10% to 15% found just once. This specimen was PBMCs from blood, taken roughly 46 days after vaccination. These receptors were taken from a man aged 50 to 59 who received an inactivated influenza vaccine.

The rearrangement joins TRBV4-3 to TRBJ1-2; D is uncertain. V shed 1 base and J shed 7 bases, with 13 bases lying between them. The germline gives CDR1 LGHNA, CDR2 YSLEER. This CDR3 has 14 amino acids. For the CDR3, the DNA is TGCGCCAGCAGCCAAGTGGTCCTTTACGTTGGCTACACCTTC. It specifies CASSQVVLYVGYTF.

This clonotype has just a few counts. The V and J genes are TRBV20-1 and TRBJ2-2; 12 bases agree with TRBD2. Germline V gene data show CDR1 as DFQATT and CDR2 as SNEGSKA (reference sequence). Germline trimming cut 3 bases from V and 7 bases from J; bases unmatched to any gene: 15. The length of the CDR3 is 18 residues. This CDR3 reads CSASGLAGSSSSGGELFF. The CDR3 DNA follows: TGCAGTGCTAGCGGACTAGCGGGGAGCTCTTCGTCGGGCGGGGAGCTGTTTTTT.

In its sample, this clonotype was seen many times. The chain couples TRBV29-1 to TRBJ2-7; D is perhaps TRBD2 (7 bases). The CDR3 is made up of 15 amino acids. CDR1 is SQVTM, CDR2 ANQGSEA, per germline. V shed 4 bases and J shed 6 bases, with 22 bases lying between them. CDR3 region: CSVAQEGGRRSEQYF. The CDR3 DNA reads as TGCAGCGTTGCCCAGGAGGGGGGGAGGCGATCCGAGCAGTACTTC.

This clonotype occurred a few times. The chain is built from TRBV7-2 and TRBJ1-2, with D tentatively TRBD1 (5 bases). Germline V lookup: CDR1 SGHTA, CDR2 FQGNSA. Trimming removed 0 bases at V and 4 bases at J, with 9 bases between. This CDR3 spans 14 amino acids. The CDR3 sequence is CASSLAGGAYGYTF. DNA of the CDR3: TGTGCCAGCAGCTTAGCGGGAGGGGCCTATGGCTACACCTTC.

This clonotype was detected ten times or more. This chain joins TRBV5-6 and TRBJ2-1, with 9 bases that match TRBD1. The J segment lost 8 bases and the V segment lost 5 bases, leaving 11 bases of the junction unmatched. Per germline, CDR1 SGHDT and CDR2 YYEEEE. The CDR3 has 15 amino acids. CDR3 sequence (DNA): TGTGCCAGCAGGCGGACAGGGGATTATGGTGATGAGCAGTTCTTC. This codes for CASRRTGDYGDEQFF.

This clonotype was seen a handful of times. The chain carries TRBV7-9 and TRBJ2-1; D call uncertain. The CDR3 has 14 amino acids. Trimming cost V 3 bases and J 3 bases, with 9 bases left between them. CDR1 is SEHNR, CDR2 FQNEAQ, per germline (reference sequence). CDR3 loop: CASSFGQNYNEQFF. Here the CDR3 DNA reads TGTGCCAGCAGCTTTGGGCAGAACTACAATGAGCAGTTCTTC.

The chain carries TRBV7-9 and TRBJ1-2; D ambiguous. CDR3 length equals 13 residues. CDR1 is SEHNR and CDR2 is FQNEAQ in the germline V gene (reference sequence). The V end lost 8 bases, the J end lost 7 bases, and 17 bases lay between the germline ends. The CDR3 spells CASDGRPRSGYTF. The DNA of the CDR3 is TGTGCCAGCGATGGCAGGCCGAGAAGTGGCTACACCTTC. Full variable domain (missing parts from reference TRBV7-9 and TRBJ1-2): DTGVSQNPRHKITKRGQNVTFRCDPISEHNRLYWYRQTLGQGPEFLTYFQNEAQLEKSRLLSDRFSAERPKGSFSTLEIQRTEQGDSAMYLCASDGRPRSGYTFGSGTRLTVV.

This clonotype was counted between two and nine times. The rearrangement links TRBV12-3 or TRBV12-4 to TRBJ1-2; 8 positions agree with TRBD1. Losses at the gene ends were 5 bases for V and 6 bases for J; bases not matched to a gene: 8. The CDR3 totals 14 residues. CDR3 protein: CASSGGQGRDGYTF. Written as DNA, the CDR3 is TGTGCCAGCAGTGGTGGACAGGGAAGGGATGGCTACACCTTC.

This clonotype was seen more than once but under ten times. V gene TRBV5-5 combines with J gene TRBJ1-2; tentatively, D is TRBD1 (5 bases). The CDR3 is 14 amino acids. Germline-derived CDR1 and CDR2 are SGHKS and YYEKEE (reference sequence). The germline V and J ends were trimmed by 0 bases and 2 bases, with 8 bases remaining between them. This CDR3 reads CASSLVPGNYGYTF. The CDR3 DNA is TGTGCCAGCAGCTTGGTTCCAGGGAACTATGGCTACACCTTC. The complete variable domain, with remaining parts taken from reference TRBV5-5 and TRBJ1-2, reads DAGVTQSPTHLIKTRGQQVTLRCSPISGHKSVSWYQQVLGQGPQFIFQYYEKEERGRGNFPDRFSARQFPNYSSELNVNALLLGDSALYLCASSLVPGNYGYTFGSGTRLTVV.

The CDR3 here is CASSFSGRADNEQFF. As DNA, the CDR3 is TGTGCCAGCAGCTTTAGCGGGAGGGCCGACAATGAGCAGTTCTTC. This chain joins TRBV7-9 and TRBJ2-1; TRBD2 matches at 11 bases. Germline loops: CDR1 SEHNR, CDR2 FQNEAQ (reference sequence). There are 15 residues in the CDR3. The V gene end was trimmed by 3 bases and the J gene end by 5 bases; junction bases not matched to a gene: 3.

This clonotype came up a few times. J is TRBJ1-1 and V is TRBV20-1, with D unresolved. The V gene's germline CDR1 is DFQATT and CDR2 SNEGSKA (reference sequence). Trimming left V 0 bases short and J 7 bases short, with 9 bases between. This CDR3 is built from 12 residues. The CDR3 protein is CSAREWEYEAFF. The CDR3 DNA is TGCAGTGCTAGAGAGTGGGAATATGAAGCTTTCTTT.